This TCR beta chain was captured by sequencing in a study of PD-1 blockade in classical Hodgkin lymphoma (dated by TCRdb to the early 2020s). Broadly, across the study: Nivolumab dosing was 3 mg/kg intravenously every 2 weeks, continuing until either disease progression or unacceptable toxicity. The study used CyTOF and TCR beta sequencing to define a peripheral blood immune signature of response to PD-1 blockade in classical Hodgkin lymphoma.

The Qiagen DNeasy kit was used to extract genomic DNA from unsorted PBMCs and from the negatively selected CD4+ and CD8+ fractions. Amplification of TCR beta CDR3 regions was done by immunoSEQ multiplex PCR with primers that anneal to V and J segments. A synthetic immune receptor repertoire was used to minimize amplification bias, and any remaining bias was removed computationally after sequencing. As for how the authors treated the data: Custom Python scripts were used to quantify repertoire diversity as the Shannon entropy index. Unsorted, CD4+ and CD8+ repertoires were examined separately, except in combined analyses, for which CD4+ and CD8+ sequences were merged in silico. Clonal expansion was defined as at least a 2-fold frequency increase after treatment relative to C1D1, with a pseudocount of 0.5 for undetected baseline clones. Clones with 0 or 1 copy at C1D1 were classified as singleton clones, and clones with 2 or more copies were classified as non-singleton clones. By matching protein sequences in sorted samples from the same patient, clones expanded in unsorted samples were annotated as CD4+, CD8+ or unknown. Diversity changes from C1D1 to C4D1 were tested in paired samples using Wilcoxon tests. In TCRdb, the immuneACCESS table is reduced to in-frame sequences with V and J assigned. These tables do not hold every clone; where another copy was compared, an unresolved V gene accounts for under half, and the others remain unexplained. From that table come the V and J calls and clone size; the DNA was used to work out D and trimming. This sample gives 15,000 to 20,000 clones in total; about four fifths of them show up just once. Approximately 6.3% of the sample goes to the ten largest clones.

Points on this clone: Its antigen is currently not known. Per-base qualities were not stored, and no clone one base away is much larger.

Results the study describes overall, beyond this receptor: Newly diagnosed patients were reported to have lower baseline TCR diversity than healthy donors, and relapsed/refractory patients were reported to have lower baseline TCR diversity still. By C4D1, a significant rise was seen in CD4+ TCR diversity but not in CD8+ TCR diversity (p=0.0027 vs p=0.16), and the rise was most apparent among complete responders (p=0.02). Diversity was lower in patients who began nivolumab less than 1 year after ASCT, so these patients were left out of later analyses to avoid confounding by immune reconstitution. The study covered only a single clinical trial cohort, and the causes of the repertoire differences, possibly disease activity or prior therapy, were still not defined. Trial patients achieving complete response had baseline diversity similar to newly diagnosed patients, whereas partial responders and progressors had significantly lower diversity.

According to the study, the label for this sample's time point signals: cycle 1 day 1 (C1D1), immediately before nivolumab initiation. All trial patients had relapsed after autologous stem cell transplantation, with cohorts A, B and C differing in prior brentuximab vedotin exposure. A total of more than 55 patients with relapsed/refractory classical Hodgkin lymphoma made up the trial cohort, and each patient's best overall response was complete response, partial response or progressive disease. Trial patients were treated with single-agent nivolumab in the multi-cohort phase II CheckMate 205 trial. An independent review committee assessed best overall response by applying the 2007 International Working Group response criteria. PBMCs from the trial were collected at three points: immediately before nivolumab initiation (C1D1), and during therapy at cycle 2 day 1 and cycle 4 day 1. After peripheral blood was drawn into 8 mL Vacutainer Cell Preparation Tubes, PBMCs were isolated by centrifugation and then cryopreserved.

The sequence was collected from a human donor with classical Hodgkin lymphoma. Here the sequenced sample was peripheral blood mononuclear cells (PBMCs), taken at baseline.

The CDR3 protein sequence reads: CASSLGHQNIQYF. Read as DNA, the sequence is TGTGCCAGCAGTTTGGGGCACCAAAACATTCAGTACTTC. This sequence uses TRBV28 and TRBJ2-4; D gene: possibly TRBD1, on 5 matching bases. The CDR1 and CDR2 encoded by the germline V gene are MDHEN and SYDVKM. Trimming takes 3 bases from V and 5 bases from J, and the germline ends sit 8 bases apart. The CDR3 runs 13 amino acids, cysteine and phenylalanine included. Only the CDR3 portion is preserved as DNA: 39 bases, with reading frame beginning at the first base.